A selection of T cell receptor beta chains follows, all from one sample in a study of T cell repertoires in cytomegalovirus infection. TCRdb redid the calling of the reads with MiXCR, one entry per CDR3 protein. The sample holds about 340,000 distinct CDR3 sequences, almost 30% seen once. These TCRs are of unknown antigen specificity. Sequences were derived from cultured PBMCs, sampled from culture after CMV antigen stimulation. The receptors were gathered from a human donor in good health (CMV status not recorded). Some clones in this sample may be carry-over from other donors' samples. Both conserved end residues are part of each CDR3. Each record gives: CDR3 DNA, CDR3 protein, V gene, J gene, clone size, D gene. D genes are given only for firm matches. Some rows mark clone size as missing; the rest say once, few, many or name a class of expanded clone.

DNA: TGTGCCAGCAGTCGACAGGGGGATTCACCCCTCCACTTT; CDR3: CASSRQGDSPLHF; V: TRBV2; J: TRBJ1-6; size: many; D: TRBD1
DNA: TGTGCCAGCAGTTCCAACCCTCGACAGACGGAGCAGTACTTC; CDR3: CASSSNPRQTEQYF; V: TRBV27; J: TRBJ2-7; size: few; D: NA
DNA: TGTGCCAGCAGCTCAACCGGGACTTCCCCCGAGCAGTACTTC; CDR3: CASSSTGTSPEQYF; V: TRBV7-2; J: TRBJ2-7; size: NA; D: NA
DNA: TGTGCCAGTAGTATAGTGCGCCTAGCGGGGTTCGGGGCCTCCTACAATGAGCAGTTCTTC; CDR3: CASSIVRLAGFGASYNEQFF; V: TRBV19; J: TRBJ2-1; size: NA; D: TRBD2
DNA: TGTGCCAGCAGTTTTAGAAGTGGGACAGGGGGCATCGAGCAGTACTTC; CDR3: CASSFRSGTGGIEQYF; V: TRBV7-2; J: TRBJ2-7; size: NA; D: TRBD1
DNA: TGTGCCAGCAGCCAAGATTCCCGGCATGGCTACACCTTC; CDR3: CASSQDSRHGYTF; V: TRBV3-1; J: TRBJ1-2; size: NA; D: NA
DNA: TGTGCCAGTAGGGGGACAGGGATAGGCACCGGGGAGCTGTTTTTT; CDR3: CASRGTGIGTGELFF; V: TRBV19; J: TRBJ2-2; size: NA; D: TRBD1
DNA: TGTGCCAGCAGTTTCCCCTCCTCCCGTGGAGATGAGCAGTTCTTC; CDR3: CASSFPSSRGDEQFF; V: TRBV12-3/TRBV12-4; J: TRBJ2-1; size: NA; D: NA
DNA: TGTGCCAGCAGTGAAGGGCGGTCTGGGGCTGAAGCTTTCTTT; CDR3: CASSEGRSGAEAFF; V: TRBV6-1; J: TRBJ1-1; size: NA; D: NA
DNA: TGTGCCAGCAGCTTAGAGACCCCGGCTAGCGGGACACGTAACTTC; CDR3: CASSLETPASGTRNF; V: TRBV7-8; J: TRBJ2-1; size: few; D: TRBD2
DNA: TGTGCCAGCAGTTCTCTGCGGGGTTCCGAGCAGTACTTC; CDR3: CASSSLRGSEQYF; V: TRBV28; J: TRBJ2-7; size: few; D: NA
DNA: TGTGCCAGCAGCCAAGACGGGACAGCTACATTCACAGATACGCAGTATTTT; CDR3: CASSQDGTATFTDTQYF; V: TRBV3-1; J: TRBJ2-3; size: few; D: TRBD1
DNA: TGCGCCAGCAGCCCCTTCGTCCAGGCTGCCTACAATGAGCAGTTCTTC; CDR3: CASSPFVQAAYNEQFF; V: TRBV4-1; J: TRBJ2-1; size: few; D: NA
DNA: TGTGCCACCGGACCGGGGGTTCAGCCCCAGCATTTT; CDR3: CATGPGVQPQHF; V: TRBV12-3/TRBV12-4; J: TRBJ1-5; size: NA; D: NA
DNA: TGCAGCGTTGCGCCGATCGGGGTGGGCACCATATATTTT; CDR3: CSVAPIGVGTIYF; V: TRBV29-1; J: TRBJ1-3; size: few; D: NA
DNA: TGTGCCAGCAGGTCACCCGGGACAGGGTTGTCTGGGGCCAACGTCCTGACTTTC; CDR3: CASRSPGTGLSGANVLTF; V: TRBV7-9; J: TRBJ2-6; size: many; D: TRBD1
DNA: TGTGCCAGCAGACGGGCAAAAAATCAGCCCCAGCATTTT; CDR3: CASRRAKNQPQHF; V: TRBV6-5; J: TRBJ1-5; size: NA; D: NA
DNA: TGTGCCAGCAGTTCCGTGGGGACAGGGTTATCCTACGAGCAGTACTTC; CDR3: CASSSVGTGLSYEQYF; V: TRBV28; J: TRBJ2-7; size: few; D: TRBD1
DNA: TGTGCCAGCGGCTTGAACTACGAGCAGTACTTC; CDR3: CASGLNYEQYF; V: TRBV7-2; J: TRBJ2-7; size: many; D: NA
DNA: TGTGCCAGCAGCTCTCCCCGGGGCAGGGGAAATGAAAAACTGTTTTTT; CDR3: CASSSPRGRGNEKLFF; V: TRBV7-3; J: TRBJ1-4; size: few; D: NA
DNA: TGTGCCAGCAGTTTCAAGCCGGGACAGGGCCCTGCAACTAATGAAAAACTGTTTTTT; CDR3: CASSFKPGQGPATNEKLFF; V: TRBV28; J: TRBJ1-4; size: NA; D: TRBD1
DNA: TGTGCCAGCAGTAGTTGCCAGGGGGCCTGTGAGCAGTTCTTC; CDR3: CASSSCQGACEQFF; V: TRBV12-3/TRBV12-4; J: TRBJ2-1; size: NA; D: TRBD1
DNA: TGCAGTGCTAGATCCCGGGACCTAGTTAGGACCCCCTACAATGAGCAGTTCTTC; CDR3: CSARSRDLVRTPYNEQFF; V: TRBV20-1; J: TRBJ2-1; size: few; D: NA
DNA: TGTGCCAGCTCGTCCCCCGGTTCTCCACCTTTGCCCCAGCATTTT; CDR3: CASSSPGSPPLPQHF; V: TRBV12-3/TRBV12-4; J: TRBJ1-5; size: many; D: NA
DNA: TGTGCCAGCAGCGCCGACAGGGAAGCTAATGAAAAACTGTTTTTT; CDR3: CASSADREANEKLFF; V: TRBV7-2; J: TRBJ1-4; size: few; D: TRBD1
DNA: TGTGCCAGCAGTTTCTCTAGCGGCAACCCCTACGAGCAGTACTTC; CDR3: CASSFSSGNPYEQYF; V: TRBV7-8; J: TRBJ2-7; size: many; D: TRBD2
DNA: TGTGCCAGCAGAATACAGGGGGCTCATTCACCCCTCCACTTT; CDR3: CASRIQGAHSPLHF; V: TRBV27; J: TRBJ1-6; size: many; D: TRBD1
DNA: TGTGCCAGCAGCTTACAAAACCCTCAGCCCCAGCATTTT; CDR3: CASSLQNPQPQHF; V: TRBV7-2; J: TRBJ1-5; size: many; D: NA
DNA: TGTGCCAGCAGCTCGGGGACAGGGGAAAGTGGCTACACCTTC; CDR3: CASSSGTGESGYTF; V: TRBV7-2; J: TRBJ1-2; size: NA; D: TRBD1
DNA: TGTGCCAGCAGCCCCTCTTCCGGGAGGGGGGCGTGGGATGAGCAGTTCTTC; CDR3: CASSPSSGRGAWDEQFF; V: TRBV5-4; J: TRBJ2-1; size: once; D: TRBD2
DNA: TGTGCCAGCAGCGACCGACGGGGCGGGGACCCTAACTATGGCTACACCTTC; CDR3: CASSDRRGGDPNYGYTF; V: TRBV27; J: TRBJ1-2; size: NA; D: NA
DNA: TGCGCCAGCAGCCCTGGCATTATAGCGGGCGCTGGGGCCAAAAACATTCAGTACTTC; CDR3: CASSPGIIAGAGAKNIQYF; V: TRBV4-1; J: TRBJ2-4; size: NA; D: TRBD2
DNA: TGTGCCATCAGTGAGTCGAGGGGGGCTACAGATACGCAGTATTTT; CDR3: CAISESRGATDTQYF; V: TRBV10-3; J: TRBJ2-3; size: few; D: NA
DNA: TGCAGTGTTGGTGGGATTGGCGGGAGGGCCCCCTCCTACAATGAGCAGTTCTTC; CDR3: CSVGGIGGRAPSYNEQFF; V: TRBV29-1; J: TRBJ2-1; size: NA; D: TRBD2
DNA: TGTGCCAGCAGCTTAAGGACCGGACTAAACCTGAACACTGAAGCTTTCTTT; CDR3: CASSLRTGLNLNTEAFF; V: TRBV11-2; J: TRBJ1-1; size: few; D: NA
DNA: TGTGCCAGCAGCTTCGGTCCTGGAAACACCATATATTTT; CDR3: CASSFGPGNTIYF; V: TRBV7-2; J: TRBJ1-3; size: many; D: NA
DNA: TGTGCCAGCAGTCTAGCGGGAGGGATTAGCACAGATACGCAGTATTTT; CDR3: CASSLAGGISTDTQYF; V: TRBV9; J: TRBJ2-3; size: many; D: TRBD2
DNA: TGTGCCATTGGGACTAGCGGAGAGACCCAGTACTTC; CDR3: CAIGTSGETQYF; V: TRBV10-3; J: TRBJ2-5; size: few; D: TRBD2
DNA: TGTGCTAGTGGTTTGTCTTCAACTAATGAAAAACTGTTTTTT; CDR3: CASGLSSTNEKLFF; V: TRBV12-5; J: TRBJ1-4; size: few; D: NA
DNA: TGTGCCAGCAGCGTTTCATCTACAGGGAACACTGAAGCTTTCTTT; CDR3: CASSVSSTGNTEAFF; V: TRBV7-8; J: TRBJ1-1; size: few; D: NA
DNA: TGTGCCAGCAGCTTACAACAGTGGGCAACCAATGAAAAACTGTTTTTT; CDR3: CASSLQQWATNEKLFF; V: TRBV11-2; J: TRBJ1-4; size: NA; D: NA
DNA: TGCGCCAGCAGCTGGACCGGGACAGCGAACACTGAAGCTTTCTTT; CDR3: CASSWTGTANTEAFF; V: TRBV5-1; J: TRBJ1-1; size: NA; D: TRBD1
DNA: TGTGCCATCACCAACCCGACAGGGAAGGAAGCTTTCTTT; CDR3: CAITNPTGKEAFF; V: TRBV10-3; J: TRBJ1-1; size: NA; D: TRBD1
DNA: TGCGCCAGCAGCCCTGCACCCACCAGGGGCTATGAGCAGTTCTTC; CDR3: CASSPAPTRGYEQFF; V: TRBV5-1; J: TRBJ2-1; size: NA; D: NA